This T cell receptor (beta chain) derives from a study of monozygotic twins with inflammatory bowel disease. TCRdb re-called the 5' RACE reads and shows each CDR3 protein once, DNA omitted. The sample table includes fewer than 550,000 distinct CDR3 sequences. The sample was blood. The origin of this receptor is a human donor with ulcerative colitis or Crohn's disease, or a healthy co-twin of an affected twin (not recorded which).

The CDR3 is CASSINPYEGLETQYF. V gene TRBV27 combines with J gene TRBJ2-5; TCRdb gives TRBD2 as the D gene, but with no DNA this cannot be confirmed. The germline CDR1 and CDR2 sequences are MNHEY and SMNVEV (reference sequence). This CDR3 comprises 16 residues.